This T cell receptor beta chain was sequenced during a study of control samples from healthy donors and cancer patients. V lost 4 bases to trimming and J lost 7 bases, with 16 bases between them. Germline-derived CDR1 and CDR2 are SQVTM and ANQGSEA. CDR3 length: 14 residues. Using immunoSEQ multiplex PCR, the repertoire was profiled, and TCRdb retains in-frame clones only, with some absent. Of about 160,000 clones listed, nearly 96% are singletons. The material sequenced was blood. The TCR sequence derives from a woman aged 30 to 39 in good health. This chain connects TRBV29-1 to TRBJ1-4; D may be TRBD1 (6 bases). CDR3 DNA: TGCAGCGTTGGGTGGCAGGGGTCAGGTGAAAAACTGTTTTTT. Its protein is CSVGWQGSGEKLFF.